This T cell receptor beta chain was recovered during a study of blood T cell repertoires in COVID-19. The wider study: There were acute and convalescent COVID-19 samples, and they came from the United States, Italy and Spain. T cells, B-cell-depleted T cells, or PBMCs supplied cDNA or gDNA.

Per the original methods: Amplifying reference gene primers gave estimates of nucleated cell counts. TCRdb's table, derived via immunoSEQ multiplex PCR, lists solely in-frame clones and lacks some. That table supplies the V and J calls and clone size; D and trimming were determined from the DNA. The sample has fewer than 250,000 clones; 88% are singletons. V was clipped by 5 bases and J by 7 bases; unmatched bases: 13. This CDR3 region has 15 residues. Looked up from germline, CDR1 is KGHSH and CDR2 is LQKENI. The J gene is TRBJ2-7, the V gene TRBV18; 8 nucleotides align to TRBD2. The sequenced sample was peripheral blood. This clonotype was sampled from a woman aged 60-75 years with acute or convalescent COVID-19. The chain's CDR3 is CASSSLAGSLGEQYF. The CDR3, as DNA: TGTGCCAGCTCATCCCTAGCGGGTTCCTTGGGGGAGCAGTACTTC.